These T cell receptor beta chains were read from a single sample in a study of T cell responses to AZD1222 COVID-19 vaccine. Assay used: immunoSEQ multiplex PCR; TCRdb lists only in-frame clones, some missing. The profile shows some 180,000 clones, over 80% of them singletons. The material was peripheral blood, obtained 28 days after the second dose of the MenACWY control vaccine. All receptors derive from an adult who received the MenACWY meningococcal vaccine as a control. Both conserved end residues are part of each CDR3. D genes are given only for firm matches. Where a row states a size, it is once, few, many or the class of an expanded clone; other rows omit it.

j_call d_call v_call cdr3_length clone_size cdr3_aa cdr3_nt
TRBJ1-5 NA TRBV6-2/TRBV6-3 17 NA CASSYSMGRDSNQPQHF TGTGCCAGCAGTTACTCGATGGGCCGAGATAGCAATCAGCCCCAGCATTTT
TRBJ2-1 TRBD2 TRBV7-3 19 NA CASSLTSGGLLSSYNEQFF TGTGCCAGCAGCTTGACTAGCGGGGGACTCCTTAGCTCCTACAATGAGCAGTTCTTC
TRBJ1-1 TRBD1 TRBV4-2 14 NA CASSQPTGELEAFF TGTGCCAGCAGCCAACCCACAGGGGAGCTTGAAGCTTTCTTT
TRBJ1-6 NA TRBV11-1 14 NA CASSLEQRNSPLHF TGTGCCAGCAGCTTAGAACAGCGAAATTCACCCCTCCACTTT
TRBJ1-1 NA TRBV3-1/TRBV3-2 14 NA CASSPARQNTEAFF TGTGCCAGCAGCCCGGCCAGACAGAACACTGAAGCTTTCTTT
TRBJ1-1 NA TRBV7-2 15 NA CASSLGTGTGGKAFF TGTGCCAGCAGCTTAGGGACCGGGACTGGGGGAAAAGCTTTCTTT
TRBJ1-1 TRBD1 TRBV30 17 NA CAWTKPMYDRVITEAFF TGTGCCTGGACTAAACCCATGTACGACAGGGTAATCACTGAAGCTTTCTTT
TRBJ1-2 TRBD1 TRBV5-1 18 NA CASSLGPGQGASNYGYTF TGCGCCAGCAGCCTTGGCCCGGGACAGGGGGCGTCTAACTATGGCTACACCTTC
TRBJ2-5 NA TRBV14 13 NA CASSQGTQETQYF TGTGCCAGCAGCCAAGGGACCCAAGAGACCCAGTACTTC
TRBJ1-2 NA TRBV28 13 NA CASSLSGNYGYTF TGTGCCAGCAGTTTAAGCGGAAACTATGGCTACACCTTC
TRBJ1-2 NA TRBV23-1 14 NA CASSSRGTNYGYTF TGCGCCAGCAGTTCCCGGGGAACCAACTATGGCTACACCTTC
TRBJ2-7 TRBD1 TRBV5-4 16 NA CASSLGGGQGSYEQYF TGTGCCAGCAGCCTGGGGGGGGGACAGGGCTCCTACGAGCAGTACTTC
TRBJ2-3 NA TRBV12-3/TRBV12-4 12 NA CASSLGTDTQYF TGTGCCAGCAGTTTGGGGACAGATACGCAGTATTTT
TRBJ2-1 NA TRBV6-5 16 NA CASSYIPGGGHNEQFF TGTGCCAGCAGTTACATCCCGGGCGGTGGACACAATGAGCAGTTCTTC
TRBJ2-7 NA TRBV7-2 12 NA CASRDVGLEQYF TGTGCCAGCAGAGACGTTGGGCTCGAGCAGTACTTC
TRBJ2-1 TRBD1 TRBV19 16 once CASSTRGTGTYNEQFF TGTGCCAGTAGTACCCGAGGGACAGGCACCTACAATGAGCAGTTCTTC
TRBJ1-4 NA TRBV9 14 NA CASSVGLRGEKLFF TGTGCCAGCAGCGTAGGCCTAAGGGGGGAAAAACTGTTTTTT
TRBJ1-6 NA TRBV6-5 13 NA CASKDSYNSPLHF TGTGCCAGCAAGGACTCCTATAATTCACCCCTCCACTTT
TRBJ1-1 TRBD1 TRBV3-1/TRBV3-2 14 NA CASSVRGQGTEAFF TGTGCCAGCAGCGTCAGGGGGCAAGGCACTGAAGCTTTCTTT
TRBJ1-1 NA TRBV18 16 NA CASSPLSTGSNTEAFF TGTGCCAGCTCACCACTCAGTACAGGGTCGAACACTGAAGCTTTCTTT
TRBJ2-3 TRBD1 TRBV6-5 15 NA CASSTSGQGVDTQYF TGTGCCAGCAGTACATCTGGACAGGGGGTTGATACGCAGTATTTT
TRBJ2-2 NA TRBV28 15 NA CASSLDGRNTGELFF TGTGCCAGCAGTTTAGATGGAAGAAACACCGGGGAGCTGTTTTTT
TRBJ2-7 TRBD1 TRBV6-5 15 NA CASSSLYRGPYEQYF TGTGCCAGCAGTTCCCTATACAGGGGACCCTACGAGCAGTACTTC
TRBJ2-5 NA TRBV5-8 14 NA CASSFDGVGETQYF TGTGCCAGCAGCTTTGATGGCGTAGGAGAGACCCAGTACTTC
TRBJ1-2 NA TRBV19 15 NA CASSISRTANYGYTF TGTGCCAGTAGTATCAGCAGGACAGCTAACTATGGCTACACCTTC
TRBJ1-4 NA TRBV30 13 NA CAWRGTGNEKLFF TGTGCCTGGAGAGGGACGGGGAATGAAAAACTGTTTTTT
TRBJ2-5 TRBD2 TRBV6-5 14 NA CASRGTIQQETQYF TGTGCCAGCAGGGGGACTATTCAACAAGAGACCCAGTACTTC
TRBJ1-1 TRBD1 TRBV12-3/TRBV12-4 13 NA CASRLTGSREAFF TGTGCCAGCAGACTGACAGGGAGCAGGGAGGCTTTCTTT
TRBJ1-5 NA TRBV27 18 NA CASSLSFGGGLGNQPQHF TGTGCCAGCAGTTTATCTTTTGGAGGGGGACTCGGCAATCAGCCCCAGCATTTT
TRBJ1-2 NA TRBV4-2 15 NA CASSPHGQRNYGYTF TGTGCCAGCAGCCCTCATGGACAGAGGAACTATGGCTACACCTTC
TRBJ1-2 TRBD1 TRBV29-1 13 NA CSVEYRGGYGYTF TGCAGCGTTGAATACAGGGGAGGCTATGGCTACACCTTC
TRBJ2-5 TRBD2 TRBV7-2 15 once CASRLLAGGPETQYF TGTGCCAGCAGGTTACTAGCGGGGGGGCCTGAGACCCAGTACTTC
TRBJ1-5 NA TRBV27 15 NA CASSLNRVGNQPQHF TGTGCCAGCAGTTTAAACAGGGTCGGCAATCAGCCCCAGCATTTT
TRBJ2-1 TRBD1 TRBV5-4 13 NA CASSLTGGNEQFF TGTGCCAGCAGCTTGACAGGGGGCAATGAGCAGTTCTTC
TRBJ1-2 TRBD1 TRBV9 14 NA CASSAEITGVGYTF TGTGCCAGCAGCGCGGAAATTACAGGGGTCGGCTACACCTTC
TRBJ2-7 TRBD2 TRBV28 14 NA CASRRTSGAYEQYF TGTGCCAGCAGGAGGACTAGCGGAGCCTACGAGCAGTACTTC
TRBJ1-2 TRBD1 TRBV18 20 NA CASSPLRLGGAQSPNYGYTF TGTGCCAGCTCACCTCTACGTTTAGGGGGCGCTCAATCCCCTAACTATGGCTACACCTTC
TRBJ1-1 NA TRBV21-1 17 NA CASSPNQLQGANTEAFF TGTGCCAGCAGTCCCAACCAATTACAGGGGGCAAACACTGAAGCTTTCTTT